This T cell receptor beta chain is from a study of T cell repertoires in cytomegalovirus infection. Study background: CMV infection plus the matching HLA type was flagged by public TCR beta signatures. Findings and caveats of the study: The ex vivo response showed dominance by HLA-C-restricted CMV-specific TCR beta clonotypes. The cumulative frequency of public TCR beta families identified carriers of CMV plus the relevant HLA.

TCRdb re-derived calls from the reads in MiXCR, one entry per CDR3 protein. The table lists about 740,000 distinct CDR3 sequences, roughly a third of them singletons, with 2.5% to 3.5% in the top ten. Germline V gene sequence: CDR1 MDHEN, CDR2 SYDVKM. Trimming at V came to 6 bases and at J to 5 bases, leaving 9 bases not matched to a gene. The CDR3 has 15 residues. As regards this clonotype: What it binds is not known.

The sequencing sample was made of PBMCs. J is TRBJ1-5 and V is TRBV28; 8 nucleotides match TRBD1. The receptor's source is a human donor in good health (CMV status not recorded). Some clones in this sample may be carry-over from other donors' samples. CDR3 in amino acids: CASRLTGGRHQPQHF. In DNA form, the CDR3 reads TGTGCCAGCAGGTTAACAGGGGGGAGGCATCAGCCCCAGCATTTT.